Listed below are T cell receptor beta chains from one sample, sequenced in a study of blood T cell repertoires in COVID-19. The repertoire was sequenced with immunoSEQ multiplex PCR; TCRdb's copy has only in-frame clones and lacks some. The sample holds about 27,000 clones, approximately 83% seen once. What was sequenced was peripheral blood. The receptors shown here come from a man between 65 and 80 years old with acute or convalescent COVID-19. Both conserved end residues are part of each CDR3. The D gene is left open where the match is weak. Clone size appears in some rows only: once, few, many, or a class for an expanded clone.

d_call	clone_size	v_call	j_call	cdr3_nt	cdr3_aa
.	.	TRBV10-3	TRBJ1-3	TGTGCCATCAGTGACCGAGGCGGAAACACCATATATTTT	CAISDRGGNTIYF
.	.	TRBV30	TRBJ1-1	TGTGCCTGGAGTGTACTGGGGGGCACTGAAGCTTTCTTT	CAWSVLGGTEAFF
TRBD1	once	TRBV20-1	TRBJ2-5	TGCAGTGCTAGTCCCGGGACAGGGGGAGAGACCCAGTACTTC	CSASPGTGGETQYF
TRBD1	.	TRBV5-1	TRBJ2-7	TGCGCCAGCAGCCTCGGGACAGGGGGAACCTACGAGCAGTACTTC	CASSLGTGGTYEQYF
TRBD1	.	TRBV7-3	TRBJ2-2	TGTGCCAGCAGCCGGGGACAGACTGCCGGGGAGCTGTTTTTT	CASSRGQTAGELFF
TRBD2	medium-sized	TRBV19	TRBJ2-2	TGTGCCAGTAGTAATGCGGGCGGGAGGGCCATCACCGGGGAGCTGTTTTTT	CASSNAGGRAITGELFF
TRBD1	.	TRBV29-1	TRBJ1-1	TGCAGCGCTGGGACAGGGAACACTGAAGCTTTCTTT	CSAGTGNTEAFF
TRBD1	.	TRBV7-2	TRBJ1-5	TGTGCCAGCAGCCGCCCACAGGGGAATAGCAATCAGCCCCAGCATTTT	CASSRPQGNSNQPQHF
.	.	TRBV5-1	TRBJ2-1	TGCGCCAGCAGCTTAAATCGTCTAGAGGGCCATGAGCAGTTCTTC	CASSLNRLEGHEQFF
TRBD1	.	TRBV5-1	TRBJ2-5	TGCGCCAGCAGCTTGGGGGGACAGGGCCAAGAGACCCAGTACTTC	CASSLGGQGQETQYF
TRBD2	.	TRBV5-1	TRBJ2-1	TGCGCCAGCAGGACTAGCGGGGGGCCAGGGGAGCAGTTCTTC	CASRTSGGPGEQFF
.	.	TRBV28	TRBJ2-1	TGTGCCAGCAGACCGCGAACCAATGAGCAGTTCTTC	CASRPRTNEQFF
TRBD1	.	TRBV3-1/TRBV3-2	TRBJ2-7	TGTGCCAGCAGCCTATTCTCCGGGACAGGGACTACGGAGCAGTACTTC	CASSLFSGTGTTEQYF
TRBD1	.	TRBV30	TRBJ1-6	TGTGCCTGGATCCAACCGGGACAGGTGATCTCTTCACCCCTCCACTTT	CAWIQPGQVISSPLHF
TRBD2	.	TRBV6-2/TRBV6-3	TRBJ2-1	TGTGCCAGCAGTTACCAGGGACTAGCGGGGGCCGGGGAGCAGTTCTTC	CASSYQGLAGAGEQFF
TRBD1	.	TRBV5-1	TRBJ1-1	TGCGCCAGCAGCTTGACAGGGGCGAGGGCTTTCTTT	CASSLTGARAFF
.	.	TRBV2	TRBJ2-3	TGTGCCAGCAGTTCCCCGGACAGAACAGATACGCAGTATTTT	CASSSPDRTDTQYF
.	.	TRBV5-1	TRBJ2-5	TGCGCCAGCAGCAAGGTCTTAACACAGGGAGGGATCCAAGAGACCCAGTACTTC	CASSKVLTQGGIQETQYF
.	.	TRBV2	TRBJ1-2	TGTGCCAGCAGTGTAGATCGGCGGAGTGGCTACACCTTC	CASSVDRRSGYTF
.	.	TRBV27	TRBJ2-1	TGTGCCAGCAGTTCCAGGCCCCCGGGACACGAAATCCACAATGAGCAGTTCTTC	CASSSRPPGHEIHNEQFF
.	.	TRBV7-2	TRBJ1-1	TGTGCCAGCAGCTTAGTGGGGGGTAGGACTGAAGCTTTCTTT	CASSLVGGRTEAFF
TRBD1	.	TRBV4-2	TRBJ1-5	TGTGCCAGCAGCAAACCGGGACAGGGGCATCAGCCCCAGCATTTT	CASSKPGQGHQPQHF
.	.	TRBV6-1	TRBJ1-2	TGTGCCAGCAGTGAACATTATGGCTACACCTTC	CASSEHYGYTF
.	once	TRBV7-9	TRBJ1-6	TGTGCCAGCAGCTTAGTGGAGCTTTCACCCCTCCACTTT	CASSLVELSPLHF
.	.	TRBV6-5	TRBJ2-7	TGTGCCAGCAGTCCAAGGGGTTATAACCCCTACGAGCAGTACTTC	CASSPRGYNPYEQYF
TRBD2	.	TRBV19	TRBJ2-1	TGTGCCAGTAGGCCGACTAGCGGGGGGAATGAGCAGTTCTTC	CASRPTSGGNEQFF
TRBD2	.	TRBV30	TRBJ2-7	TGTGCTTACGCCAAGCCGGGGGGACCCTACGAGCAGTACTTC	CAYAKPGGPYEQYF
.	.	TRBV9	TRBJ1-1	TGTGCCAGCAGCGTCCAAATGAACACTGAAGCTTTCTTT	CASSVQMNTEAFF
.	.	TRBV10-3	TRBJ1-1	TGTGCCATCCTCGGCGCAGGGGTCACTGAAGCTTTCTTT	CAILGAGVTEAFF
.	.	TRBV5-6	TRBJ2-1	TGTGCCAGTCTGCTCGGCGGGACGAATGAGCAGTTCTTC	CASLLGGTNEQFF
TRBD1	once	TRBV27	TRBJ1-4	TGTGCCAGCAGTCCATGGACAGGTAATGAAAAACTGTTTTTT	CASSPWTGNEKLFF
.	.	TRBV19	TRBJ1-1	TGTGCCAGTAGTACGCCAAACATGAACACTGAAGCTTTCTTT	CASSTPNMNTEAFF
.	.	TRBV24-1	TRBJ1-2	TGTGCCACCAGTCGGGGTTCCTCCTATGGCTACACCTTC	CATSRGSSYGYTF
.	.	TRBV19	TRBJ2-7	TGTGCCAGTAGTATCAATCCTCTCGGCTACGAGCAGTACTTC	CASSINPLGYEQYF
.	.	TRBV7-6	TRBJ2-1	TGTGCCAGCAGCTTCCTAGCAGACTCCTACAATGAGCAGTTCTTC	CASSFLADSYNEQFF